This T cell receptor (beta chain) is from a study of T-cell memory formation after mild COVID-19. Study-wide results and limits: Clones shrinking from day 15 to 85 showed even CD4/CD8 mixes; later expanders tilted CD4+. Detection of some responders pre-infection suggested pre-existing cross-reactive memory T cells participated.

TCRdb reprocessed the 5' RACE reads via MiXCR and lists one record per CDR3 protein. The repertoire has about 210,000 distinct CDR3 sequences, around 25% of them found once; the top ten carry about an eighth. Deletions cut 1 base from V and 4 bases from J, with 11 bases between. Germline lookup yields CDR1 MGHDK and CDR2 SYGVNS. This CDR3 has 16 amino acids. Concerning this clonotype itself: Its antigen is undetermined.

Sequencing used PBMCs or a T cell subset sorted from them (not recorded which). This receptor was taken from an adult woman who had mild COVID-19 (a few samples of this study predate the infection). Cell type and time point are not known. The chain is built from TRBV25-1 and TRBJ2-6; D remains ambiguous. Written as DNA, the CDR3 is TGTGCCAGCAGTGAATGGGATGCATCCGGGGCCAACGTCCTGACTTTC. Its protein product is CASSEWDASGANVLTF. The full variable domain, completed using reference TRBV25-1 and TRBJ2-6, is EADIYQTPRYLVIGTGKKITLECSQTMGHDKMYWYQQDPGMELHLIHYSYGVNSTEKGDLSSESTVSRIRTEHFPLTLESARPSHTSQYLCASSEWDASGANVLTFGAGSRLTVL.